One and the same sample provided the 27 T cell receptor beta chains below, sequenced in a study of T cells in Graves' hyperthyroidism and ophthalmopathy. Amplification targeted TCR beta CDR3 regions from RNA transcripts. The HTBI primer set drove a first-round RT-PCR of the TCR CDR3. Each CDR3 protein gets one entry after TCRdb re-called the multiplex PCR reads with MiXCR. The repertoire includes about 640,000 distinct CDR3 sequences, around 20% of them detected once, and approximately 30% sits in the top ten. Sequenced material: blood. Every receptor here comes from a young man with Graves' ophthalmopathy.

This clonotype was observed a few times. The chain couples TRBV6-1 to TRBJ1-2; 10 bases align to TRBD1. Germline values: CDR1 MNHNS, CDR2 SASEGT. V lost 8 bases, J lost 0 bases, and 9 bases stayed unmatched. The CDR3 extends over 16 amino acids. The CDR3 is CASDDRGLHSNYGYTF. The CDR3, as DNA: TGTGCCAGCGACGACAGGGGGCTTCATTCTAACTATGGCTACACCTTC.

This clonotype was observed a few times. The V gene is TRBV7-9, the J gene TRBJ1-5; D not certain. Trimming shortened V by 5 bases and J by 3 bases, and 5 bases separated the two germline ends. The CDR3 is 12 amino acids. Germline V gives CDR1 SEHNR, CDR2 FQNEAQ (reference sequence). As DNA, the CDR3 is TGTGCCAGCAGCCAATTCAATCAGCCCCAGCATTTT. As protein: CASSQFNQPQHF.

V gene TRBV5-1 combines with J gene TRBJ2-1; D may correspond to TRBD1 or TRBD2 (7 bases each). The germline gives CDR1 SGHRS, CDR2 YFSETQ. The CDR3 extends over 16 amino acids. The V end lost 5 bases, the J end lost 2 bases, and 17 bases lay between the germline ends. The CDR3 here is CASREGAGVAYNEQFF. As DNA, the CDR3 is TGCGCCAGCAGGGAGGGGGCGGGAGTTGCCTACAATGAGCAGTTCTTC.

V is TRBV10-1 and J is TRBJ2-1; TRBD1 aligns across 11 bases. The V gene end was trimmed by 9 bases and the J gene end by 5 bases; junction bases not matched to a gene: 3. CDR3 length equals 13 residues. Germline V gives CDR1 WNHNN, CDR2 SYGVQD (reference sequence). CDR3 amino acids: CARGQGDHNEQFF. CDR3 sequence (DNA): TGCGCCAGGGGACAGGGGGACCACAATGAGCAGTTCTTC.

This clonotype appeared many times. V is TRBV7-2 and J is TRBJ2-5; 9 bases align to TRBD2. The CDR3 sequence is 14 residues long. Unmatched junction bases numbered 10, after V lost 7 bases and J lost 7 bases. In germline, CDR1 is SGHTA, CDR2 FQGNSA. The CDR3 protein is CASKLAGTSGTQYF. The CDR3 region has the DNA TGTGCCAGCAAGCTAGCGGGGACCTCTGGGACCCAGTACTTC.

With respect to this clonotype: The junction shows a germline mismatch at one end, possibly a read error. The CDR3 loop reads CASSPDRGHERLFF. In nucleotides, the CDR3 is TGCGCCAGCAGCCCGGACAGGGGACATGAAAGACTGTTTTTT. The chain has TRBV5-1 and TRBJ1-4; 9 nucleotides line up with TRBD1. The CDR3 is made up of 14 amino acids. In germline, CDR1 is SGHRS, CDR2 YFSETQ. Full variable domain (outside the CDR3, taken from reference TRBV5-1 and TRBJ1-4): KAGVTQTPRYLIKTRGQQVTLSCSPISGHRSVSWYQQTPGQGLQFLFEYFSETQRNKGNFPGRFSGRQFSNSRSEMNVSTLELGDSALYLCASSPDRGHERLFFGSGTQLSVL.

This clonotype was seen many times. The chain uses TRBV28 and TRBJ2-7; 9 nucleotides agree with TRBD1. V shed 4 bases and J 5 bases; nucleotides not matched to a gene: 6. Germline V gene lookup returns CDR1 MDHEN and CDR2 SYDVKM. The CDR3 runs 14 residues. The CDR3 loop reads CASSSGTGKDEQYF. The CDR3 nucleotides are TGTGCCAGCAGTTCCGGGACAGGGAAGGACGAGCAGTACTTC.

The J gene is TRBJ2-1, the V gene TRBV7-6; 13 bases are shared with TRBD2. Germline loops: CDR1 SGHVS, CDR2 FNYEAQ. This CDR3 has 17 amino acids. The ends lost 7 bases at V and 11 bases at J; junction bases unmatched: 17. This chain's CDR3 is CASNPGRGLAGSNQQFF. In DNA form, the CDR3 reads TGTGCCAGCAACCCTGGCCGGGGACTAGCGGGAAGTAATCAGCAGTTCTTC.

This chain links TRBV7-8 with TRBJ2-7, with D maybe TRBD2 (6 bases). The CDR3 covers 15 residues. CDR1 is SGHVS and CDR2 is FQNEAQ in the germline V gene. V was pared by 2 bases and J by 3 bases, with 14 bases between. CDR3 region: CASSLMVTGDYEQYF. Here the CDR3 DNA reads TGTGCCAGCAGCTTAATGGTGACGGGGGACTACGAGCAGTACTTC.

There are many counts of this clonotype. The chain carries TRBV5-1 and TRBJ2-1; 15 bases map to TRBD2. This CDR3 region has 16 residues. Per the germline V gene, CDR1 is SGHRS and CDR2 is YFSETQ. The V and J ends lost 4 bases and 7 bases, in that order; junction bases with no gene match: 6. CDR3 DNA: TGCGCCAGCAGCCCGGGACTAGCGGGAGGAGGGAATGAGCAGTTCTTC. As protein: CASSPGLAGGGNEQFF.

This clonotype has a handful of counts. The V gene is TRBV9, the J gene TRBJ2-5; 9 positions agree with TRBD2. Germline V gene sequence: CDR1 SGDLS, CDR2 YYNGEE. The V segment lost 0 bases and the J segment 5 bases; nucleotides outside the gene matches: 8. There are 16 residues in the CDR3. The CDR3 here is CASSVGGSGSSETQYF. For the CDR3, the DNA is TGTGCCAGCAGCGTAGGCGGTAGCGGGAGTAGTGAGACCCAGTACTTC.

The CDR3 DNA is TGTGCCAGCAGTTTATTCGTTGGGCAGCCCCAGCATTTT. Its translation: CASSLFVGQPQHF. The genes are TRBV28 and TRBJ1-5; D gene unclear. The germline gives CDR1 MDHEN, CDR2 SYDVKM. The V gene lost 1 base and the J gene lost 7 bases, with 8 bases spanning the gap. The CDR3 has 13 amino acids.

This clonotype was recorded a few times. The chain uses TRBV7-9 and TRBJ2-7, with 9 bases matching TRBD2. The CDR3 is 15 amino acids. CDR1 SEHNR and CDR2 FQNEAQ come from the germline V gene (reference sequence). The V gene end was trimmed by 1 base and the J gene end by 2 bases; junction bases not matched to a gene: 3. The CDR3 spells CASSLVGGRAYEQYF. The CDR3 DNA reads as TGTGCCAGCAGCTTAGTAGGCGGGAGGGCCTACGAGCAGTACTTC.

The chain links TRBV7-3 to TRBJ1-3; D ambiguous. The CDR3 is 13 amino acids. Germline-derived CDR1 and CDR2 are SGHTA and FQGTGA. Trimming pared 5 bases from V and 4 bases from J, leaving 9 bases between. The CDR3 is CASSDPGGNTIYF. The DNA for the CDR3 is TGTGCCAGCAGCGACCCCGGAGGAAACACCATATATTTT. Together with reference TRBV7-3 and TRBJ1-3, the CDR3 gives the full variable domain: GAGVSQTPSNKVTEKGKYVELRCDPISGHTALYWYRQSLGQGPEFLIYFQGTGAADDSGLPNDRFFAVRPEGSVSTLKIQRTERGDSAVYLCASSDPGGNTIYFGEGSWLTVV.

In the case of this clonotype: It is likely a read error, because the conserved phenylalanine at the end of the CDR3 is missing. The chain employs TRBV29-1 and TRBJ1-1, with D uncertain. CDR1 and CDR2 from the germline V gene are SQVTM and ANQGSEA. The V end lost 3 bases, the J end lost 0 bases, and 11 bases lay between the germline ends. The CDR3 runs 14 residues. DNA of the CDR3: TGCAGCGTTGAGTGGACCTTAATGAACACTGAAGCTTTCCTT. It yields the protein CSVEWTLMNTEAFL.

This clonotype was found a few times. The chain carries TRBV19 and TRBJ1-4; D might be TRBD1 (5 bases). CDR3 length: 13 amino acids. V was pared by 8 bases and J by 11 bases, with 18 bases between. Germline V lookup: CDR1 LNHDA, CDR2 SQIVND (reference sequence). The DNA for the CDR3 is TGTGCCAGTTCCCCCGGGACCCTAACCAAACTGTTTTTT. As protein: CASSPGTLTKLFF.

This clonotype came up many times. This sequence joins TRBV2 and TRBJ2-1; no clear D gene. This CDR3 has 15 amino acids. Deletions cut 7 bases from V and 0 bases from J, with 13 bases between. The germline gives CDR1 SNHLY, CDR2 FYNNEI. Written as DNA, the CDR3 is TGTGCCAGCATCGATGGTCTGAGCTCCTACAATGAGCAGTTCTTC. Translating gives CASIDGLSSYNEQFF. Filled out from reference TRBV2 and TRBJ2-1, the complete variable domain reads EPEVTQTPSHQVTQMGQEVILRCVPISNHLYFYWYRQILGQKVEFLVSFYNNEISEKSEIFDDQFSVERPDGSNFTLKIRSTKLEDSAMYFCASIDGLSSYNEQFFGPGTRLTVL.

This clonotype appeared a few times. The CDR3 spells CASSLETSNPGTSHRDTQYF. DNA of the CDR3: TGTGCCAGCAGCTTAGAGACCTCAAATCCAGGGACTAGCCATAGAGATACGCAGTATTTT. The chain employs TRBV13 and TRBJ2-3; 9 bases align to TRBD2. The ends lost 1 base at V and 5 bases at J; junction bases unmatched: 19. This CDR3 has 20 amino acids. The germline V gene has CDR1 PRHDT and CDR2 FYEKMQ (reference sequence).

This clonotype has more than one count but fewer than ten. The chain links TRBV4-1 to TRBJ2-1; D is unresolved. V shed 0 bases and J shed 9 bases, with 12 bases lying between them. This CDR3 contains 14 residues. Per germline, CDR1 MGHRA and CDR2 YSYEKL. Here the CDR3 DNA reads TGCGCCAGCAGCCAAGACTTCAGCATCGGTGAGCAGTTCTTC. It specifies CASSQDFSIGEQFF.

CDR3 DNA: TGTGCCAGCAGCCCCCCGGGACACGGGTACGAGCAGTACTTC. This encodes CASSPPGHGYEQYF. The chain links TRBV4-2 to TRBJ2-7, with D perhaps matching TRBD1 (6 bases). CDR3 length: 14 residues. The V gene lost 4 bases and the J gene lost 4 bases, with 14 bases spanning the gap. CDR1 and CDR2 from the germline V gene are LGHNA and YNFKEQ.

This clonotype came up many times. V and J are TRBV30 and TRBJ1-2; D is unclear. Germline V gives CDR1 GTSNPN, CDR2 SVGIG (reference sequence). V dropped 0 bases and J dropped 6 bases, with 8 bases sitting between them. The CDR3 spans 12 residues. The CDR3 DNA reads TGTGCCTGGAGTGTACAGTCCCATGGCTACACCTTC. This codes for CAWSVQSHGYTF.

This clonotype was seen repeatedly, ten times or more. The chain has TRBV28 and TRBJ2-7, with 9 bases matching TRBD1. Germline trimming cut 3 bases from V and 5 bases from J; bases unmatched to any gene: 5. This CDR3 comprises 14 residues. The V gene's germline CDR1 is MDHEN and CDR2 SYDVKM. The CDR3 loop reads CASSFAGQGDEQYF. For the CDR3, the DNA is TGTGCCAGCAGTTTCGCGGGACAGGGCGACGAGCAGTACTTC.

This clonotype was counted ten times or more. The chain links TRBV7-9 to TRBJ2-1; D is uncertain. This CDR3 spans 16 amino acids. Germline lookup yields CDR1 SEHNR and CDR2 FQNEAQ (reference sequence). V lost 2 bases and J lost 0, with 11 bases in between. In DNA, the CDR3 is TGTGCCAGCAGCTTAATTGGCCTTAGCTCCTACAATGAGCAGTTCTTC. Translation gives CASSLIGLSSYNEQFF.

This chain uses TRBV20-1 with TRBJ1-1; D remains ambiguous. Germline values: CDR1 DFQATT, CDR2 SNEGSKA (reference sequence). There are 17 residues in the CDR3. Trimming removed 1 base from V and 0 bases from J, with 18 bases in between. CDR3 sequence reads: CSARVSLQSQLNTEAFF. The CDR3 region has the DNA TGCAGTGCTAGAGTTTCCCTACAGTCCCAACTGAACACTGAAGCTTTCTTT.

In its sample, this clonotype was seen a few times. The chain joins TRBV18 to TRBJ2-3; D gene uncertain. Looked up from germline, CDR1 is KGHSH and CDR2 is LQKENI. V was pared by 0 bases and J by 4 bases, with 11 bases between. The CDR3 has 15 amino acids. CDR3 nucleotides: TGTGCCAGCTCACCACCGAAGGGAATGGCAGATACGCAGTATTTT. Amino acids: CASSPPKGMADTQYF.

The V and J genes are TRBV19 and TRBJ2-2; 8 bases are shared with TRBD1. Per the germline V gene, CDR1 is LNHDA and CDR2 is SQIVND (reference sequence). The junction had 8 bases not matched to a gene; V was cut back by 10 bases and J by 4 bases. The CDR3 totals 14 residues. The CDR3 DNA sequence: TGTGCCACCACGACAGGGGCGCTCACCGGGGAGCTGTTTTTT. This gives the protein CATTTGALTGELFF.

This clonotype came up many times. The chain links TRBV11-2 to TRBJ2-3; weak D call: TRBD2 (5 bases). This CDR3 is 14 amino acids long. The V end lost 0 bases, the J end lost 7 bases, and 11 bases lay between the germline ends. The germline V gene has CDR1 SGHAT and CDR2 FQNNGV. In nucleotides, the CDR3 is TGTGCCAGCAGCTTAGAGAGGGCCGGGAATACGCAGTATTTT. Translation gives CASSLERAGNTQYF.